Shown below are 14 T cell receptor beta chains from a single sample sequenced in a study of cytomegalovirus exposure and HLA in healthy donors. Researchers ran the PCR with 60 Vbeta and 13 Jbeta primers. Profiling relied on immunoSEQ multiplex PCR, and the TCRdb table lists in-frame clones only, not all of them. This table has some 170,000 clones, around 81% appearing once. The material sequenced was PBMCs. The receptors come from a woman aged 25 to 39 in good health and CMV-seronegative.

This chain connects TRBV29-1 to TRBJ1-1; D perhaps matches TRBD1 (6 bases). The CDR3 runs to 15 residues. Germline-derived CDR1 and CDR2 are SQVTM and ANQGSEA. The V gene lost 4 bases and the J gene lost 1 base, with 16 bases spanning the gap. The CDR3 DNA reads TGCAGCGTTGTAGTGCGGGGGGCTAGGAACACTGAAGCTTTCTTT. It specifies CSVVVRGARNTEAFF.

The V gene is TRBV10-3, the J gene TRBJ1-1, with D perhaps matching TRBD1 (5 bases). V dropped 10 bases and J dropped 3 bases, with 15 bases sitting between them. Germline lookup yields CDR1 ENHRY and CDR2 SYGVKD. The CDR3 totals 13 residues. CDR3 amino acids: CATSGGEHTEAFF. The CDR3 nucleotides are TGTGCCACTTCGGGAGGGGAACACACTGAAGCTTTCTTT.

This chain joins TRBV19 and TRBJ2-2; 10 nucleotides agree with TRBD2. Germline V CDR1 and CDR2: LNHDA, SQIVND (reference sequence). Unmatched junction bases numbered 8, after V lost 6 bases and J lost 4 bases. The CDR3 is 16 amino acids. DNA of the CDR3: TGTGCCAGTAGAAGAGGACTAGCGGCAAGCACCGGGGAGCTGTTTTTT. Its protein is CASRRGLAASTGELFF.

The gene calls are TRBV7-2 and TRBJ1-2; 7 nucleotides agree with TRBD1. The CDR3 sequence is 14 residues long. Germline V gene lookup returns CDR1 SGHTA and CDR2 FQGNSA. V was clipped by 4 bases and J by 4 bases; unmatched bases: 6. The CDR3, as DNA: TGTGCCAGCAGCTCCTCACAGGGGCTCTATGGCTACACCTTC. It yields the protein CASSSSQGLYGYTF. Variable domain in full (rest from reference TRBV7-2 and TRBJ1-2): GAGVSQSPSNKVTEKGKDVELRCDPISGHTALYWYRQSLGQGLEFLIYFQGNSAPDKSGLPSDRFSAERTGGSVSTLTIQRTQQEDSAVYLCASSSSQGLYGYTFGSGTRLTVV.

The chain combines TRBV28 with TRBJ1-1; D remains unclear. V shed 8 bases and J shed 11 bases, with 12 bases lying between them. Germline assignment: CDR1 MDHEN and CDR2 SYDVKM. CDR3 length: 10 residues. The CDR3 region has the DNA TGTGCCAGCGGCCACACGGGTGCTTTCTTT. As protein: CASGHTGAFF.

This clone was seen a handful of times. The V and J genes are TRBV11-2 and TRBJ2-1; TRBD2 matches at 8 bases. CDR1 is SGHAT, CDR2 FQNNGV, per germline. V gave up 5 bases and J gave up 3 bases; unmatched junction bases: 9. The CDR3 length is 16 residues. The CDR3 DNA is TGTGCCAGCAGCCCAAAAGCGGGAGCCGGCTACAATGAGCAGTTCTTC. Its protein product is CASSPKAGAGYNEQFF.

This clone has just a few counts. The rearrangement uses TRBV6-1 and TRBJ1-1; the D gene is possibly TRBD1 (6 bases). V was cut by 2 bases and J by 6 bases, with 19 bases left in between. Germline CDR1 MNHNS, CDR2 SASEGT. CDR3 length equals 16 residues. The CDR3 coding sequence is TGTGCCAGCAGTGAATCTTACACCGGGACAAGATCTGAAGCTTTCTTT. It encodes CASSESYTGTRSEAFF.

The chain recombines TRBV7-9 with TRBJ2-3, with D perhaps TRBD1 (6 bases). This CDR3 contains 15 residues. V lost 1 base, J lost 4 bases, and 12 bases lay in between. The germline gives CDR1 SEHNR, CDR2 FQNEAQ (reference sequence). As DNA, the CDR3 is TGTGCCAGCAGCTTAGTGGGGGCCGAGGCAGATACGCAGTATTTT. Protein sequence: CASSLVGAEADTQYF.

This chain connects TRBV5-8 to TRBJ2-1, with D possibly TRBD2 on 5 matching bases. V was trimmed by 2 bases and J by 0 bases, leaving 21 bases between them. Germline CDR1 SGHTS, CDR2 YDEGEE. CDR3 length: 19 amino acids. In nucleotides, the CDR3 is TGTGCCAGCAGCTTCACCCCCGCGGGCCTCCGAAACTCCTACAATGAGCAGTTCTTC. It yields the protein CASSFTPAGLRNSYNEQFF.

CDR3 amino acids: CASSYSTGAEESPLHF. In nucleotides, the CDR3 is TGTGCCAGCAGTTACTCGACAGGGGCGGAGGAATCACCCCTCCACTTT. The chain carries TRBV6-5 and TRBJ1-6, with 8 bases lining up with TRBD1. This CDR3 contains 16 residues. Germline values: CDR1 MNHEY, CDR2 SVGAGI. The J segment lost 10 bases and the V segment lost 0 bases, leaving 8 bases of the junction unmatched.

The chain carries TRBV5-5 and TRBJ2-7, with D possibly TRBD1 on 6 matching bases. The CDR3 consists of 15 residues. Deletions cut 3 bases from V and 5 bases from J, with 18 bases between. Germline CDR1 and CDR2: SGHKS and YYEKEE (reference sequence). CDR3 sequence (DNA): TGTGCCAGCAGCTCTGGGTGGGGACATCGTGACGAGCAGTACTTC. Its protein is CASSSGWGHRDEQYF. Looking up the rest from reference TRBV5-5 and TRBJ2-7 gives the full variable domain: DAGVTQSPTHLIKTRGQQVTLRCSPISGHKSVSWYQQVLGQGPQFIFQYYEKEERGRGNFPDRFSARQFPNYSSELNVNALLLGDSALYLCASSSGWGHRDEQYFGPGTRLTVT.

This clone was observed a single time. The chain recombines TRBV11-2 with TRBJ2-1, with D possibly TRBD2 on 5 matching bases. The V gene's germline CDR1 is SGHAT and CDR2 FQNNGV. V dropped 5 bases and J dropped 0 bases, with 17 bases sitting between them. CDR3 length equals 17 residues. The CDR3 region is CASSPRLRAASYNEQFF. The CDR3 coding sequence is TGTGCCAGCAGCCCACGCCTGCGGGCGGCCTCCTACAATGAGCAGTTCTTC. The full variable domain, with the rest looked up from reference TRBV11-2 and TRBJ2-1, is EAGVAQSPRYKIIEKRQSVAFWCNPISGHATLYWYQQILGQGPKLLIQFQNNGVVDDSQLPKDRFSAERLKGVDSTLKIQPAKLEDSAVYLCASSPRLRAASYNEQFFGPGTRLTVL.

CDR3 nucleotides: TGTGCTAGTGGTTCGGAGGGGGTTGAGCCAGGGGGCCGAGAGACCCAGTACTTC. Its translation: CASGSEGVEPGGRETQYF. This sequence joins TRBV12-5 and TRBJ2-5; 8 nucleotides match TRBD1. Germline-derived CDR1 and CDR2 are LGHNT and FRNRAP. This CDR3 is 18 amino acids long. J gave up 4 bases and V 4 bases, and 17 bases lay outside the gene matches.

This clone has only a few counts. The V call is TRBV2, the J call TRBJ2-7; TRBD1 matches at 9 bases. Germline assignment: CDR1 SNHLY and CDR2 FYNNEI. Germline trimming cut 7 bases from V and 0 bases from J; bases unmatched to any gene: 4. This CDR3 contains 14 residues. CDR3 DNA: TGTGCCAGCACCCACAGGGGGCACTCCTACGAGCAGTACTTC. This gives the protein CASTHRGHSYEQYF. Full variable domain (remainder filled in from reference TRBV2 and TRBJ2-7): EPEVTQTPSHQVTQMGQEVILRCVPISNHLYFYWYRQILGQKVEFLVSFYNNEISEKSEIFDDQFSVERPDGSNFTLKIRSTKLEDSAMYFCASTHRGHSYEQYFGPGTRLTVT.